These T cell receptor beta chains were read from a single sample in a study of CD8 T cells in Susac syndrome. Each CDR3 protein gets one entry after TCRdb re-called the immunoSEQ multiplex PCR reads with MiXCR. The sample carries around 170,000 distinct CDR3 sequences, 90% to 96% recorded once. Specimen: CD4+ T cells from PBMCs. The source of these receptors is a human donor with Susac syndrome. The CDR3 runs from the conserved cysteine through the conserved F or W. Fields, in order: J gene, clone size, D gene, V gene, CDR3 protein, CDR3 DNA. A D gene is named only where the DNA matches it firmly. Size values are once, few and many counts, or a class for expanded clones, and some rows have none.

TRBJ1-4	.	.	TRBV18	CASSGPRDEDNEKLFF	TGTGCCAGCTCAGGACCCCGGGACGAAGATAATGAAAAACTGTTTTTT
TRBJ2-2	once	.	TRBV20-1	CSAPVKANTGELFF	TGCAGTGCTCCGGTTAAAGCGAACACCGGGGAGCTGTTTTTT
TRBJ2-1	.	TRBD2	TRBV19	CASSLLAVGVNEQFF	TGTGCCAGTAGTCTACTAGCGGTTGGGGTCAATGAGCAGTTCTTC
TRBJ1-2	once	TRBD1	TRBV20-1	CSARRNRGGGYTF	TGCAGTGCTAGACGTAACAGGGGGGGCGGCTACACCTTC
TRBJ1-2	.	.	TRBV29-1	CSVERSLDGYTF	TGCAGCGTTGAGCGATCTCTAGATGGCTACACCTTC
TRBJ2-5	.	TRBD2	TRBV27	CASSLAGGQTQYF	TGTGCCAGCAGTCTAGCGGGGGGTCAGACCCAGTACTTC
TRBJ2-5	.	.	TRBV9	CASSVVGIGQETQYF	TGTGCCAGCAGCGTAGTTGGGATTGGGCAAGAGACCCAGTACTTC
TRBJ1-2	.	TRBD1	TRBV27	CASSSPRQGDYGYTF	TGTGCCAGCAGTTCCCCCCGACAGGGAGACTATGGCTACACCTTC
TRBJ1-6	.	.	TRBV30	CAWVPMDNSPLHF	TGTGCCTGGGTCCCTATGGATAATTCACCCCTCCACTTT
TRBJ2-5	.	.	TRBV6-2/TRBV6-3	CASSYAFSITQYF	TGTGCCAGCAGTTACGCTTTCTCAATTACCCAGTACTTC
TRBJ2-1	.	TRBD2	TRBV24-1	CAPLRTGGPPGEQFF	TGTGCCCCCCTTCGAACGGGGGGTCCTCCGGGTGAGCAGTTCTTC
TRBJ2-5	.	.	TRBV4-1	CASSQNGVAQETQYF	TGCGCCAGCAGCCAAAATGGGGTTGCTCAAGAGACCCAGTACTTC
TRBJ1-1	.	TRBD1	TRBV7-9	CASSSWTGDTEAFF	TGTGCCAGCAGCTCCTGGACAGGGGACACTGAAGCTTTCTTT
TRBJ1-1	.	.	TRBV30	CAWISSRANTEAFF	TGTGCCTGGATTAGTAGCAGGGCGAACACTGAAGCTTTCTTT
TRBJ1-2	.	.	TRBV6-5	CASSYSKSPLQGYTF	TGTGCCAGCAGTTACTCAAAAAGTCCGCTACAGGGCTACACCTTC
TRBJ1-5	.	TRBD1	TRBV12-3/TRBV12-4	CASSGQGRNQPQHF	TGTGCCAGCAGTGGACAGGGCCGCAATCAGCCCCAGCATTTT
TRBJ2-2	.	TRBD2	TRBV6-1	CASSEAARTSSLFF	TGTGCCAGCAGTGAAGCTGCTCGGACTAGTAGTCTGTTTTTT
TRBJ1-1	.	TRBD1	TRBV5-1	CASSVVSIDRVVNTEAFF	TGCGCCAGCAGCGTCGTCTCCATCGACAGGGTCGTGAACACTGAAGCTTTCTTT
TRBJ1-1	.	.	TRBV9	CASSVEVGSTEAFF	TGTGCCAGCAGCGTAGAGGTAGGGAGCACTGAAGCTTTCTTT
TRBJ2-1	.	.	TRBV20-1	CSASSDGEQFF	TGCAGTGCATCTTCGGATGGTGAGCAGTTCTTC
TRBJ2-7	.	.	TRBV3-1	CASSPLRAGNYEQYF	TGTGCCAGCAGCCCCTTACGAGCAGGTAACTACGAGCAGTACTTC
TRBJ2-1	.	.	TRBV9	CASSVRSLDSPYNEQFF	TGTGCCAGCAGCGTAAGAAGCCTTGACAGTCCCTACAATGAGCAGTTCTTC
TRBJ2-1	.	TRBD2	TRBV7-9	CASSLVGAGSSYNEQFF	TGTGCCAGCAGCTTAGTCGGAGCGGGGAGCTCCTACAATGAGCAGTTCTTC
TRBJ2-5	.	TRBD2	TRBV5-1	CASTATSGGPQETQYF	TGCGCCAGCACCGCAACTAGCGGGGGACCCCAAGAGACCCAGTACTTC
TRBJ2-5	few	.	TRBV11-2	CASSLEGQETQYF	TGTGCCAGCAGCTTAGAGGGGCAAGAGACCCAGTACTTC
TRBJ2-7	.	.	TRBV30	CAWSVDHEQYF	TGTGCCTGGAGTGTAGACCACGAGCAGTACTTC
TRBJ1-2	.	TRBD1	TRBV29-1	CSAWDRGGYGYTF	TGCAGCGCATGGGACAGGGGGGGCTATGGCTACACCTTC
TRBJ2-5	.	.	TRBV20-1	CSASRGGGRVGTQYF	TGCAGTGCTAGTCGGGGCGGGGGCAGGGTAGGGACCCAGTACTTC
TRBJ2-3	.	TRBD2	TRBV11-2	CASSLAGGAGIDTQYF	TGTGCCAGCAGCTTAGCCGGGGGGGCGGGGATAGATACGCAGTATTTT
TRBJ2-7	.	.	TRBV2	CASTYIPGNEQYF	TGTGCCAGCACTTACATCCCAGGGAACGAGCAGTACTTC
TRBJ2-1	.	.	TRBV30	CASQFNSYNEQFF	TGTGCCTCACAGTTCAACTCCTACAATGAGCAGTTCTTC
TRBJ1-6	.	.	TRBV14	CASSLLLGNSPLHF	TGTGCCAGCAGCCTCCTCTTGGGCAATTCACCCCTCCACTTT
TRBJ1-4	.	.	TRBV3-1	CASSHDRDKLFF	TGTGCCAGCAGCCATGACCGGGACAAACTGTTTTTT
TRBJ2-7	.	.	TRBV10-3	CAISAPGSYEQYF	TGTGCCATCAGTGCCCCGGGGTCCTACGAGCAGTACTTC
TRBJ1-1	.	.	TRBV19	CASSIRAVNTEAFF	TGTGCCAGTAGTATCCGGGCAGTGAACACTGAAGCTTTCTTT
TRBJ2-3	.	TRBD2	TRBV29-1	CSVGGGLTDTQYF	TGCAGCGTTGGGGGGGGACTCACAGATACGCAGTATTTT
TRBJ2-3	.	.	TRBV18	CASSPDRITRISDTQYF	TGTGCCAGCTCACCAGATCGGATTACCAGGATAAGTGATACGCAGTATTTT
TRBJ1-1	.	.	TRBV14	CASSQDPSKMGYMNTEAFF	TGTGCCAGCAGCCAAGACCCTTCTAAGATGGGCTACATGAACACTGAAGCTTTCTTT
TRBJ2-5	.	.	TRBV3-1	CASSLLGTGRQETQYF	TGTGCCAGCAGCCTCCTCGGAACAGGGCGGCAAGAGACCCAGTACTTC
TRBJ2-7	.	.	TRBV30	CAWSGAGMVYEQYF	TGTGCCTGGAGTGGGGCGGGCATGGTCTACGAGCAGTACTTC
TRBJ1-1	.	TRBD1	TRBV20-1	CSAHDRGGGTEAFF	TGCAGTGCTCACGACAGGGGGGGCGGCACTGAAGCTTTCTTT
TRBJ2-2	.	.	TRBV3-1	CASSETWGSGELFF	TGTGCCAGCAGTGAAACCTGGGGTTCCGGGGAGCTGTTTTTT
TRBJ2-7	.	.	TRBV20-1	CSARESSYEQYF	TGCAGTGCTAGAGAGTCCTCCTACGAGCAGTACTTC